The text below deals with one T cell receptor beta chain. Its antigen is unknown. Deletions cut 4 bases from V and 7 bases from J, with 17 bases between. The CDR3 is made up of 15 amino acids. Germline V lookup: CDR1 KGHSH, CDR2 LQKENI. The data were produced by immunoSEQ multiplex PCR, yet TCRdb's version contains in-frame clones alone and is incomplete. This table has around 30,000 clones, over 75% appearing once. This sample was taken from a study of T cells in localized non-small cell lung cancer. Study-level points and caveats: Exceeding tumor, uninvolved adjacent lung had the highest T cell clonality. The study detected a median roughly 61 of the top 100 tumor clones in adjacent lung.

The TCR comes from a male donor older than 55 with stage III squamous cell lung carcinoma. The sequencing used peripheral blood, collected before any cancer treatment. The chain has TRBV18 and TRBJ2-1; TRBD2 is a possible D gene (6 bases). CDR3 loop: CASSRNTGVGNEQFF. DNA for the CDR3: TGTGCCAGCTCACGCAACACGGGAGTTGGGAATGAGCAGTTCTTC.